Included here is one T cell receptor (beta chain) sequence, with context. Its specificity is unknown. From the reads, TCRdb called clonotypes with MiXCR, one entry per CDR3 protein. Among under 800,000 distinct CDR3 sequences listed, roughly a quarter were seen once. Between the trimmed V and J ends, which lost 7 bases and 2 bases, there was a span of 7 bases. CDR1 SQVTM and CDR2 ANQGSEA come from the germline V gene. The CDR3 runs to 11 residues. The data stem from a study of T cell repertoires in cytomegalovirus infection. Turning to the study itself: Matching HLA type, along with CMV infection, was indicated by public TCR beta signatures. Study-level findings and limits: The ex vivo response showed dominance by HLA-C-restricted CMV-specific TCR beta clonotypes. Individuals carrying CMV plus the relevant HLA were identified by cumulative frequency of public TCR beta families.

The TCR sequence derives from a human donor in good health (CMV status not recorded). Some clones in this sample may be carry-over from other donors' samples. The chain links TRBV29-1 to TRBJ2-3, with no clear D. The source material was CD8+ T cells from PBMCs. The CDR3, as DNA: TGCAGCGGTGGACCCACAGATACGCAGTATTTT. Protein product: CSGGPTDTQYF.